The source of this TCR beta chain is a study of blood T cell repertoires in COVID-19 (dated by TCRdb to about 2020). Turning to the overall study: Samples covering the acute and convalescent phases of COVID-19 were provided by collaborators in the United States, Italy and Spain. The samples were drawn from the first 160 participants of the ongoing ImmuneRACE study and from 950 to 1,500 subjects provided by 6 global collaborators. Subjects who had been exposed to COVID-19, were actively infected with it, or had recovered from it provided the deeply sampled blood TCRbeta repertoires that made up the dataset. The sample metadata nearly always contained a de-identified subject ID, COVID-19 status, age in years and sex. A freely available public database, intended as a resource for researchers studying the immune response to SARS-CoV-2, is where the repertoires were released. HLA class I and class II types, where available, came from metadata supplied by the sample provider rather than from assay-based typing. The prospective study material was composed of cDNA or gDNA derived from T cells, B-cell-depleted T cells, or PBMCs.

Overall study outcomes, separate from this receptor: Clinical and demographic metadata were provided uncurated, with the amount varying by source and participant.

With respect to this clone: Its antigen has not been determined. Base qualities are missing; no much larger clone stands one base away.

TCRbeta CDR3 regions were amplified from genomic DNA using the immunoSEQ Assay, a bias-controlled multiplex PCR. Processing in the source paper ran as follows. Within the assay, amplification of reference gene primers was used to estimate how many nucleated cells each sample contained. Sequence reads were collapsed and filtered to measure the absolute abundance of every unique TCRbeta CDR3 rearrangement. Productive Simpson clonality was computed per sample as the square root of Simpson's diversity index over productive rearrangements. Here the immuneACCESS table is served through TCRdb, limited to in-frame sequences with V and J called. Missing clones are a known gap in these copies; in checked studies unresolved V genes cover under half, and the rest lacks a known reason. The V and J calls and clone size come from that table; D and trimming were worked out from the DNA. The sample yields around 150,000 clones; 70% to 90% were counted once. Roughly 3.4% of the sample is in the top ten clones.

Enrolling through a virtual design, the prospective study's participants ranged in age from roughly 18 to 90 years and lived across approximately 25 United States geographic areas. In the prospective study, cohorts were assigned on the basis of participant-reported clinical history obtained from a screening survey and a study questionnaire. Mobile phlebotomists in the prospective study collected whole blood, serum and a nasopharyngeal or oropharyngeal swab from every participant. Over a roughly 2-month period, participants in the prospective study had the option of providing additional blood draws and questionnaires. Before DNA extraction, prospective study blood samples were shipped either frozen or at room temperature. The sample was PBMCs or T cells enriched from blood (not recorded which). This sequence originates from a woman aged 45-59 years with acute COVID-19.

The DNA reads TGTGCCACCAGGCCGGGACTAGCGGGAGTCGAGCAGTACTTC. Its product reads: CATRPGLAGVEQYF. The V gene is TRBV24-1 and the J gene is TRBJ2-7, with 14 bases in between that match TRBD2. Trimming removed 7 bases from V and 6 bases from J; the gene matches leave 4 bases unexplained. CDR1 and CDR2, looked up from the germline V gene, are KGHDR and SFDVKD. Counted from cysteine to phenylalanine, this CDR3 has 14 amino acids. Only the CDR3 portion is preserved as DNA: 42 bases, with reading frame beginning at the first base.